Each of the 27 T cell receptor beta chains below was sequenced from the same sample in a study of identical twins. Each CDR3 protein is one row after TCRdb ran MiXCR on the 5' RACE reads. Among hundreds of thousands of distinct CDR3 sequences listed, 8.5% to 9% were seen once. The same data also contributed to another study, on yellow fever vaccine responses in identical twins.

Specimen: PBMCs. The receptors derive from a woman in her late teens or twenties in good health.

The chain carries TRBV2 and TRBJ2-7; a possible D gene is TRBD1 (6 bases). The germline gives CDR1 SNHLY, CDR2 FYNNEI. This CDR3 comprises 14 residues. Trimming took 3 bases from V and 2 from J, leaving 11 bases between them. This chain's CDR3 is CASSDGAGAYEQYF. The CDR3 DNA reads TGTGCCAGCAGTGATGGGGCAGGGGCCTACGAGCAGTACTTC.

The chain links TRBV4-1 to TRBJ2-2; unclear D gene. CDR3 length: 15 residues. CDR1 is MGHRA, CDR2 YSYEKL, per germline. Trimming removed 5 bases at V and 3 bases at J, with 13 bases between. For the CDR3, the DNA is TGCGCCAGCAGCGATGAAACAGCAGACACCGGGGAGCTGTTTTTT. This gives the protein CASSDETADTGELFF.

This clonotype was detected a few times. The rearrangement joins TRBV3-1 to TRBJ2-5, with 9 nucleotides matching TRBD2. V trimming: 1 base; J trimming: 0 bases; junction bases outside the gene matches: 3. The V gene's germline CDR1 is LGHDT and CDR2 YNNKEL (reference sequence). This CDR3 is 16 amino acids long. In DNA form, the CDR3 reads TGTGCCAGCAGCCAAGGACTAGCGGATCACCAAGAGACCCAGTACTTC. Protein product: CASSQGLADHQETQYF.

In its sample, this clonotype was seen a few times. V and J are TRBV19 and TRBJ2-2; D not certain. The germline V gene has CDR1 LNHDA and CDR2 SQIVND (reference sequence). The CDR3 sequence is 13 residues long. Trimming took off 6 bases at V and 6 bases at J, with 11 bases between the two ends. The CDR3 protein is CASRARIAGELFF. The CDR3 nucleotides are TGTGCCAGTAGGGCCAGGATCGCCGGGGAGCTGTTTTTT. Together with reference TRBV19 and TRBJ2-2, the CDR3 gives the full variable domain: DGGITQSPKYLFRKEGQNVTLSCEQNLNHDAMYWYRQDPGQGLRLIYYSQIVNDFQKGDIAEGYSVSREKKESFPLTVTSAQKNPTAFYLCASRARIAGELFFGEGSRLTVL.

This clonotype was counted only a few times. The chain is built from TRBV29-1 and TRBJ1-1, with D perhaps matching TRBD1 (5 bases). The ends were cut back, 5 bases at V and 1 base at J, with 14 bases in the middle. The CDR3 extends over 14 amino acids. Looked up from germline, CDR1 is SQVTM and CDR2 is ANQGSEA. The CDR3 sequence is CSVPPGPSNTEAFF. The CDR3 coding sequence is TGCAGCGTTCCTCCGGGACCGTCGAACACTGAAGCTTTCTTT.

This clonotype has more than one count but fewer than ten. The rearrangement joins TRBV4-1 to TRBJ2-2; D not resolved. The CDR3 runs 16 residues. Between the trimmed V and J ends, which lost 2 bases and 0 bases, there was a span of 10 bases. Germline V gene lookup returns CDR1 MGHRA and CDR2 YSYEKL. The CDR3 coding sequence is TGCGCCAGCAGCCAAAACTGGCAGGCGAACACCGGGGAGCTGTTTTTT. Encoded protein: CASSQNWQANTGELFF.

This CDR3 is CASSTGIRAQETQYF. DNA of the CDR3: TGTGCCAGCAGTACCGGGATCCGGGCCCAAGAGACCCAGTACTTC. V is TRBV27 and J is TRBJ2-5; D is perhaps TRBD2 (5 bases). The germline gives CDR1 MNHEY, CDR2 SMNVEV (reference sequence). V shed 5 bases and J shed 1 base, with 14 bases lying between them. The CDR3 has 15 amino acids.

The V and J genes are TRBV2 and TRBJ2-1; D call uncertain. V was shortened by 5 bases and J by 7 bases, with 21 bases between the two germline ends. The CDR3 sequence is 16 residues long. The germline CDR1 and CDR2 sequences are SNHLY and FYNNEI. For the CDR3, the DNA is TGTGCCAGCAGTCACGGGCAAGGCCTAAAAGGGAATGAGCAGTTCTTC. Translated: CASSHGQGLKGNEQFF.

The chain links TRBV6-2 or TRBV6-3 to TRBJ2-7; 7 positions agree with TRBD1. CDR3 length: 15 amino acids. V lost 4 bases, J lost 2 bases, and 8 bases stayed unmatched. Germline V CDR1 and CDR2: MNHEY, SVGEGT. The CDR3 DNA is TGTGCCAGCAGTTGGGATAAAACAGGGGCCTACGAGCAGTACTTC. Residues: CASSWDKTGAYEQYF.

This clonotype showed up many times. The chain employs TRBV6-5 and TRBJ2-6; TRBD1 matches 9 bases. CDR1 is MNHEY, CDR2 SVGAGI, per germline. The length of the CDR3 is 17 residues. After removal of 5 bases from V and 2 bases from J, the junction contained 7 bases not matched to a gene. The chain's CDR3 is CASSTEQGAAGANVLTF. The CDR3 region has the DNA TGTGCCAGCAGTACCGAACAGGGGGCGGCTGGGGCCAACGTCCTGACTTTC.

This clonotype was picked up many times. The CDR3: CASSHSGTASYEQYF. For the CDR3, the DNA is TGTGCCAGCAGCCACTCCGGGACAGCATCCTACGAGCAGTACTTC. The chain combines TRBV4-2 with TRBJ2-7; 7 bases map to TRBD1. This CDR3 region has 15 residues. The trim removed 3 bases at V and 1 base at J, leaving 6 bases unmatched. CDR1 LGHNA and CDR2 YNFKEQ come from the germline V gene.

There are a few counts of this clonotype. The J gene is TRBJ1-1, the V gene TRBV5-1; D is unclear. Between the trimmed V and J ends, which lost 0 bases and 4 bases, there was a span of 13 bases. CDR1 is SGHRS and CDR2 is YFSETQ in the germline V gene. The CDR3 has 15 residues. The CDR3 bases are TGCGCCAGCAGCTTGGTGGCAGTCGGTGGCACTGAAGCTTTCTTT. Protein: CASSLVAVGGTEAFF.

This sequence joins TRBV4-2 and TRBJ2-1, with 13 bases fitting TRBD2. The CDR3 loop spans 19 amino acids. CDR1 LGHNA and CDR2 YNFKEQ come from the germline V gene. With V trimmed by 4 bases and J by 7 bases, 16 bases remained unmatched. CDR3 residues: CASSLYPPTSGRAKNEQFF. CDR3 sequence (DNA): TGTGCCAGCAGCCTTTACCCCCCTACTAGCGGGAGGGCCAAGAATGAGCAGTTCTTC.

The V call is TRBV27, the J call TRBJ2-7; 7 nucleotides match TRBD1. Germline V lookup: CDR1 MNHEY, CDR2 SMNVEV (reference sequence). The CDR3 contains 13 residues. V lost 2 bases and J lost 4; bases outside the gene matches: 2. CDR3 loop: CASSLLQGYEQYF. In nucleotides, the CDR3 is TGTGCCAGCAGTTTACTACAGGGGTACGAGCAGTACTTC.

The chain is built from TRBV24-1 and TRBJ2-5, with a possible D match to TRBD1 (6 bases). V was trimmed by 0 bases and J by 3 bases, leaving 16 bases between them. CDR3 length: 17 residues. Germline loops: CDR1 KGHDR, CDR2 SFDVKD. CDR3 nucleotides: TGTGCCACCAGTGATTTGGGACAGAACCATAGAGAAGAGACCCAGTACTTC. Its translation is CATSDLGQNHREETQYF.

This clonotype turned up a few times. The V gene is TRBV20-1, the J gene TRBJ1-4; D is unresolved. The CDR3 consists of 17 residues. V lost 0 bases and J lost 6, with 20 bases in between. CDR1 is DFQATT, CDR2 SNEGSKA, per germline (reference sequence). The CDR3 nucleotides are TGCAGTGCTAGAGATAGCCGCTTTCGGGGTGTGGATGAAAAACTGTTTTTT. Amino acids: CSARDSRFRGVDEKLFF.

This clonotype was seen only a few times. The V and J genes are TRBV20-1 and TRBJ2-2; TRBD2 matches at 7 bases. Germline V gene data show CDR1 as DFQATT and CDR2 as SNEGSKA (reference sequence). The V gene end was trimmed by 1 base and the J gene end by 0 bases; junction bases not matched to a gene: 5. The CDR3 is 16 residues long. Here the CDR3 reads CSARGHRGANTGELFF. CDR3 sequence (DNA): TGCAGTGCTAGAGGCCACCGGGGGGCGAACACCGGGGAGCTGTTTTTT.

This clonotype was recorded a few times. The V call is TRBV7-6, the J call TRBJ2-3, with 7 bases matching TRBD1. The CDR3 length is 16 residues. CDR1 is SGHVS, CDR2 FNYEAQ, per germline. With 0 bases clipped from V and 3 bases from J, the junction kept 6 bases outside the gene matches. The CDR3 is CASSLAPGQNTDTQYF. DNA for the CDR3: TGTGCCAGCAGCTTAGCGCCGGGACAGAATACAGATACGCAGTATTTT.

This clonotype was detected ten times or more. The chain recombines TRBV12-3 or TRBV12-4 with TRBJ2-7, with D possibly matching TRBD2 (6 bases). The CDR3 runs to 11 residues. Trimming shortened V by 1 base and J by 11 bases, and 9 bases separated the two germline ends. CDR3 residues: CASSLGDLKYF. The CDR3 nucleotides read TGTGCCAGCAGTTTAGGGGACTTGAAGTACTTC.

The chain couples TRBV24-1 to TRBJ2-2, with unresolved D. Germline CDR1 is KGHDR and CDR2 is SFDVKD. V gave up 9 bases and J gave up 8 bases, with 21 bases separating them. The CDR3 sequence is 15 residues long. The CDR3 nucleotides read TGTGCCACCTCCCCCGCGACTCTATCCGGGGGGGAGCTGTTTTTT. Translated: CATSPATLSGGELFF.

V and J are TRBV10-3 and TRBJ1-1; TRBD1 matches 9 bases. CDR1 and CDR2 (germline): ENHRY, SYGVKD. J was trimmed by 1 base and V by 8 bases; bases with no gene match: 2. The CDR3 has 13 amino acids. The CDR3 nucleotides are TGTGCCATCTCACAGGGGGCGAACACTGAAGCTTTCTTT. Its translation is CAISQGANTEAFF.

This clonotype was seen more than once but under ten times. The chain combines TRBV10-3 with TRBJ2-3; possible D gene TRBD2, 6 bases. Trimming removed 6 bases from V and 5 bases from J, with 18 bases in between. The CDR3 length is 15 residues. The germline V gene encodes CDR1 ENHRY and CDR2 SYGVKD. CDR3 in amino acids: CAISEPGEKGDTQYF. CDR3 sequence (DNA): TGTGCCATCAGCGAGCCGGGGGAGAAGGGAGATACGCAGTATTTT.

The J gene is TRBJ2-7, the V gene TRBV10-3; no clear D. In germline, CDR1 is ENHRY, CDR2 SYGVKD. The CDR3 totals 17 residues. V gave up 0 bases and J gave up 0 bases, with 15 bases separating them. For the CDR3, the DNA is TGTGCCATCAGTGAGTCGACGACGGCAGTCAGCTCCTACGAGCAGTACTTC. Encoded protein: CAISESTTAVSSYEQYF.

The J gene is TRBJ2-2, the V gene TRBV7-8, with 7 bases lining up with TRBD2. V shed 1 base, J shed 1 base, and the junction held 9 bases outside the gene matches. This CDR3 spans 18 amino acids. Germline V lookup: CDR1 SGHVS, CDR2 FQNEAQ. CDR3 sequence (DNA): TGTGCCAGCAGCTTAGTGCCTCCGGGCGGGGGGAACACCGGGGAGCTGTTTTTT. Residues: CASSLVPPGGGNTGELFF.

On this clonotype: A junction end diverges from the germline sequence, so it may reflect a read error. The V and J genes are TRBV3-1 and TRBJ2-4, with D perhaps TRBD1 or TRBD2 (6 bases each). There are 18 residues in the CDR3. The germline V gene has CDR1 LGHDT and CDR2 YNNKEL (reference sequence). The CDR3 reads CTSSFVLPGALAKNIQYF. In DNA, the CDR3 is TGTACCAGCAGTTTCGTCCTCCCGGGGGCATTAGCCAAAAACATTCAGTACTTC. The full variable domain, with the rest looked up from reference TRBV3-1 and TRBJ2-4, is DTAVSQTPKYLVTQMGNDKSIKCEQNLGHDTMYWYKQDSKKFLKIMFSYNNKELIINETVPNRFSPKSPDKAHLNLHINSLELGDSAVYFCTSSFVLPGALAKNIQYFGAGTRLSVL.

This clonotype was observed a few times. CDR3 nucleotides: TGTGCCAGCAGCTCCAGGGGGGTGAGACAGGGTAACACCGGGGAGCTGTTTTTT. Protein sequence: CASSSRGVRQGNTGELFF. The rearrangement links TRBV9 to TRBJ2-2, with D possibly TRBD1 on 7 matching bases. Germline V gene data show CDR1 as SGDLS and CDR2 as YYNGEE. V was clipped by 4 bases and J by 2 bases, with 21 bases between them. The CDR3 is 18 amino acids. The full variable domain, rest sourced from reference TRBV9 and TRBJ2-2, is DSGVTQTPKHLITATGQRVTLRCSPRSGDLSVYWYQQSLDQGLQFLIQYYNGEERAKGNILERFSAQQFPDLHSELNLSSLELGDSALYFCASSSRGVRQGNTGELFFGEGSRLTVL.

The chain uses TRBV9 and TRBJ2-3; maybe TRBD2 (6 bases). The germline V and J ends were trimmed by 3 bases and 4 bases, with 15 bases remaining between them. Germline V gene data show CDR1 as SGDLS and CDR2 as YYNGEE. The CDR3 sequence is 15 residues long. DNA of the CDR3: TGTGCCAGCAGCGAAAGCGGCCGGAGGGCAGATACGCAGTATTTT. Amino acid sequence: CASSESGRRADTQYF. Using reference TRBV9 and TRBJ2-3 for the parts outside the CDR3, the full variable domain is DSGVTQTPKHLITATGQRVTLRCSPRSGDLSVYWYQQSLDQGLQFLIQYYNGEERAKGNILERFSAQQFPDLHSELNLSSLELGDSALYFCASSESGRRADTQYFGPGTRLTVL.